This TCR beta chain is from a study of response to subunit inactivated influenza vaccine. Overall study findings and caveats: Authors suggested each seasonal influenza vaccination recruits few new T cells.

There are a few counts of this clonotype. The antigen is unknown. TCRdb independently ran MiXCR on the RT-PCR reads; one entry per CDR3 protein. Among 550,000 to 800,000 distinct CDR3 sequences listed, 11% to 15% were seen once. This specimen was PBMCs from blood, taken less than 15 days before vaccination. This sequence originates from a man in his fifties or sixties who received an inactivated influenza vaccine.

In DNA, the CDR3 is TGTGCCAGCAGCTTTAATAGCGGGAGGGAACATGAGCAGTTCTTC. This sequence encodes CASSFNSGREHEQFF. The rearrangement uses TRBV11-1 and TRBJ2-1; the match to TRBD2 covers 11 bases. V gave up 3 bases and J gave up 8 bases; unmatched junction bases: 6. The germline gives CDR1 SGHAT, CDR2 FQDESV (reference sequence). This CDR3 contains 15 residues.